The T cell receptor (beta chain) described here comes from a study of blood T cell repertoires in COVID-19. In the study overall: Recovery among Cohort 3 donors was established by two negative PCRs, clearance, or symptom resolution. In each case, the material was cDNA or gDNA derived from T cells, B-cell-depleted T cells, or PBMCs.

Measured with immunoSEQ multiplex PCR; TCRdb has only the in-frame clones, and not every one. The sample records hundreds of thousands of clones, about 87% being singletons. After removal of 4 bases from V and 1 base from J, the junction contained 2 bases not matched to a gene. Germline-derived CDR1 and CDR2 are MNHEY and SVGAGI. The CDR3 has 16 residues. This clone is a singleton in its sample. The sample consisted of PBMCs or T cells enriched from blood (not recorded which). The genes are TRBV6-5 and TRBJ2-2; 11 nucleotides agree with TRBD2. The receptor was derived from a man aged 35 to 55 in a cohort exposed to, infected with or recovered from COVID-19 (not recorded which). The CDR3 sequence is CASSLGLAVNTGELFF. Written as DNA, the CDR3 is TGTGCCAGCAGTTTGGGACTAGCGGTGAACACCGGGGAGCTGTTTTTT.